This record looks at one T cell receptor beta chain sequence and its context. The antigen is not known. A read error may produce the germline difference seen at one junction end. Germline CDR1 and CDR2: MNHNS and SASEGT. This CDR3 contains 14 residues. Patients had chemo-refractory metastatic non-small-cell lung cancer and received focal radiation plus CTLA-4 blockade that used ipilimumab. Only in-frame clones appear in the TCRdb table, and some are missing; sequencing was by immunoSEQ multiplex PCR. The table lists more than 50,000 clones, roughly 76% of them singletons, with around 2.8% in the top ten. The data are from a study of radiotherapy plus CTLA-4 blockade in lung cancer. Study-level results: Radiotherapy was combined with ipilimumab, and tumor-derived TCR clones then expanded in blood. The best prediction of response reportedly came from early blood T cell clone dynamics, with interferon-beta.

The sequence derives from a human donor with non-small cell lung cancer who had a complete response to radiotherapy plus ipilimumab. This chain joins TRBV6-1 and TRBJ1-2, with D possibly matching TRBD1 (6 bases). The sample consisted of peripheral blood, taken from a patient treated with radiotherapy plus ipilimumab. The CDR3 here is CASREGTIPYGYTF. Here the CDR3 DNA reads TGTGCCAGCAGGGAAGGGACAATCCCCTATGGCTACACCTTC.